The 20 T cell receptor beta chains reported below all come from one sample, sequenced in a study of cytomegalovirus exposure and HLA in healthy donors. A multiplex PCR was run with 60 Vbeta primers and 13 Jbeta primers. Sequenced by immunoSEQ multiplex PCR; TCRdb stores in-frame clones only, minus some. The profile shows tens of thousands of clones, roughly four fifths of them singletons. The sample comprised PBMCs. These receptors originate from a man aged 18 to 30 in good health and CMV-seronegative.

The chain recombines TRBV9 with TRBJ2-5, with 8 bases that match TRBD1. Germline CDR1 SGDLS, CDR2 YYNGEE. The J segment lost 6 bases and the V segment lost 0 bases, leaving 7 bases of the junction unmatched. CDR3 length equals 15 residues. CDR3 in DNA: TGTGCCAGCAGCGTAGGTTCAGGGGGCGGGCAGACCCAGTACTTC. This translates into CASSVGSGGGQTQYF.

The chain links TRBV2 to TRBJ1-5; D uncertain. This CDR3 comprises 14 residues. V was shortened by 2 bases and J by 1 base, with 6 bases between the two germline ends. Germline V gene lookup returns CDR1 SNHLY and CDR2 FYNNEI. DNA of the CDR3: TGTGCCAGCAGTGAAATCGGGAGCAATCAGCCCCAGCATTTT. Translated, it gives CASSEIGSNQPQHF.

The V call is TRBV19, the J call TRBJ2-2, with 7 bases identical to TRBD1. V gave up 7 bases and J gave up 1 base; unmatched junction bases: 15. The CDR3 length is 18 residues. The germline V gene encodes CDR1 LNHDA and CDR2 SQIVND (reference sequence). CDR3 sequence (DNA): TGTGCCAGTAAGATGAATGAATGGGGGACAGAGAACACCGGGGAGCTGTTTTTT. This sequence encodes CASKMNEWGTENTGELFF.

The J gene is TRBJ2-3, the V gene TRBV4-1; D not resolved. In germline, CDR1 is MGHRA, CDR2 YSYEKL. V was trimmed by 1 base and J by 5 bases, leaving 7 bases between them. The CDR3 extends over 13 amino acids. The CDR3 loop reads CASSQGFGDTQYF. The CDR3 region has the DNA TGCGCCAGCAGCCAAGGCTTCGGAGATACGCAGTATTTT.

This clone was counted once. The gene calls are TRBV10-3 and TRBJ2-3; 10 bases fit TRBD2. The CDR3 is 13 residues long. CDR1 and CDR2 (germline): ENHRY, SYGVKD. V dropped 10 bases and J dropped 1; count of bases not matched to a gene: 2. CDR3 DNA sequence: TGTGCCACGCTAGCGGGGGGCACAGATACGCAGTATTTT. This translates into CATLAGGTDTQYF.

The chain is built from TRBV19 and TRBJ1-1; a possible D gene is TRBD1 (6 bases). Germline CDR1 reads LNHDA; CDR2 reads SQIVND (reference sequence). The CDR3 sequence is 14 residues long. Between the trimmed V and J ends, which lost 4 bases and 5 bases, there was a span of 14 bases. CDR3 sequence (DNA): TGTGCCAGTAGTACGGGACACCCGATGACTGAAGCTTTCTTT. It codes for CASSTGHPMTEAFF.

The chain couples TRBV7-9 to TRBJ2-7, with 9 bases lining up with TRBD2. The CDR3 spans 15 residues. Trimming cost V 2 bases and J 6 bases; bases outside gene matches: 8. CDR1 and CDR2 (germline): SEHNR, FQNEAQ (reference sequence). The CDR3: CASSLRREGQAEQYF. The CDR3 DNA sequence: TGTGCCAGCAGCTTAAGGCGGGAGGGCCAAGCCGAGCAGTACTTC.

DNA for the CDR3: TGTGCCAGCAGCGCCCGAGGGGGGAGGGGATACGAGCAGTACTTC. Amino acid sequence: CASSARGGRGYEQYF. V gene TRBV9 combines with J gene TRBJ2-7; D possibly corresponds to TRBD2 (7 bases). CDR3 length: 15 amino acids. Germline V CDR1 and CDR2: SGDLS, YYNGEE. Trimming cost V 3 bases and J 4 bases, with 17 bases left between them.

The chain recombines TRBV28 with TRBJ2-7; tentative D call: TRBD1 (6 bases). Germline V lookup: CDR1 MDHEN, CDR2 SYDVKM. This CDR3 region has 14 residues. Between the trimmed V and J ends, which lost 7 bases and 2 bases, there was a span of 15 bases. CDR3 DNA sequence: TGTGCCAGCAAAAAGACAGGACCACCCTACGAGCAGTACTTC. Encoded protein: CASKKTGPPYEQYF.

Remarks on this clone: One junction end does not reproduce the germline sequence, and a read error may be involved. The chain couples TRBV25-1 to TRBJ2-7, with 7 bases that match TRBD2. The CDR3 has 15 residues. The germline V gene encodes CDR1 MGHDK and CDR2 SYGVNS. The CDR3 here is CTSSAPGLWSAEQYF. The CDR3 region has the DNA TGTACCAGCAGTGCACCGGGACTATGGTCTGCCGAGCAGTACTTC.

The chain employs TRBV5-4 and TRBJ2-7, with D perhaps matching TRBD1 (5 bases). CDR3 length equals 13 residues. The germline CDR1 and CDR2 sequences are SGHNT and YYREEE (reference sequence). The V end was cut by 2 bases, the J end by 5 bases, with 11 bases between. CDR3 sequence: CASSFPDRDEQYF. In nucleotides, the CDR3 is TGTGCCAGCAGCTTCCCCGACAGAGACGAGCAGTACTTC.

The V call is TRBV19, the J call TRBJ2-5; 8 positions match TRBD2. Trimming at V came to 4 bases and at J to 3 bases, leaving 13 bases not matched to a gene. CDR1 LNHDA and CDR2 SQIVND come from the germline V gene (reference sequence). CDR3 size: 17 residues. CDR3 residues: CASSKWARATSEETQYF. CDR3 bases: TGTGCCAGTAGTAAATGGGCAAGGGCGACTAGCGAAGAGACCCAGTACTTC.

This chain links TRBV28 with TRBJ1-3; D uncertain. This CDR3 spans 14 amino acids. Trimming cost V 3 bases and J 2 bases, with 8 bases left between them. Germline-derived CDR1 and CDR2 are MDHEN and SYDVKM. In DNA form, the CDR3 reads TGTGCCAGCAGTTTCCCCGGGGCTGGAAACACCATATATTTT. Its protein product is CASSFPGAGNTIYF.

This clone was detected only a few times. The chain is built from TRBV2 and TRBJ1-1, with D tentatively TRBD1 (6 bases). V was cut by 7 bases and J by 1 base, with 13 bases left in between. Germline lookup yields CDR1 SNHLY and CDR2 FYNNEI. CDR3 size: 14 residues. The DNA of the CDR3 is TGTGCCAGCACCCTGAGGGGGGGGAACACTGAAGCTTTCTTT. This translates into CASTLRGGNTEAFF.

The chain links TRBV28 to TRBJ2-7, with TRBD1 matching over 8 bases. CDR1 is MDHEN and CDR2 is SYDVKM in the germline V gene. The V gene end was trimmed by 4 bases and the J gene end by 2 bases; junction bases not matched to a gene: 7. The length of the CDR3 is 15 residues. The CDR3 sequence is CASSSDRARTYEQYF. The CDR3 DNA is TGTGCCAGCAGTTCGGACAGGGCCAGGACCTACGAGCAGTACTTC.

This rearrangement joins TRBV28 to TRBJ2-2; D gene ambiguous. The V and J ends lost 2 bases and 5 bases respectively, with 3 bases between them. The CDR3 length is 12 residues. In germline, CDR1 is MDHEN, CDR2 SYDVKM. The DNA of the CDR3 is TGTGCCAGCAGTTTAGAGACCGGGGAGCTGTTTTTT. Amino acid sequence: CASSLETGELFF.

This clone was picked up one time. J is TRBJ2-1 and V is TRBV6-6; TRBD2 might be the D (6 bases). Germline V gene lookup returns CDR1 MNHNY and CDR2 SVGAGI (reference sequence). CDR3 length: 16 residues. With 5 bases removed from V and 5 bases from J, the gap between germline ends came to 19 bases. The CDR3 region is CASSPFSGRGNNEQFF. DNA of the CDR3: TGTGCCAGCAGTCCGTTTTCGGGACGGGGGAACAATGAGCAGTTCTTC.

As DNA, the CDR3 is TGCAGCGTTGAGGACCGGGGACTTAACTACGAGCAGTACTTC. It codes for CSVEDRGLNYEQYF. The V gene is TRBV29-1, the J gene TRBJ2-7; a weak D match, TRBD2 (6 bases). The CDR3 contains 14 residues. Germline V gene data show CDR1 as SQVTM and CDR2 as ANQGSEA. The V end was cut by 3 bases, the J end by 3 bases, with 15 bases between.

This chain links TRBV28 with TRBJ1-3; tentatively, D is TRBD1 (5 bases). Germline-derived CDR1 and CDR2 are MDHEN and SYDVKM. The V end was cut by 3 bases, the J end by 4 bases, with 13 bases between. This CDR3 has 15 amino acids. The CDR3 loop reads CASSFPPQDGNTIYF. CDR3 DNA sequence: TGTGCCAGCAGTTTTCCCCCACAGGACGGAAACACCATATATTTT.

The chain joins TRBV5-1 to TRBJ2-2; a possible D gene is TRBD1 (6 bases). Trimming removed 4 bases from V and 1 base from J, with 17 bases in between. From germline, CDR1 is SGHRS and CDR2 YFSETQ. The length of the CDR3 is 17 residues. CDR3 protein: CASSLMATGKNTGELFF. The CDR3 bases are TGCGCCAGCAGCCTGATGGCTACAGGGAAGAACACCGGGGAGCTGTTTTTT.